The 14 T cell receptor beta chains in this list originate from one sample, sequenced in a study of CD8+CD57+ T cells in acquired aplastic anemia. According to the study, genomic DNA was the template for TCR beta VDJ and CDR3 profiling. TCRdb re-analysed the reads in MiXCR, keeping a single row per CDR3 protein. The sample records under 200,000 distinct CDR3 sequences, around 40% being singletons. Sample: sorted CD4+, CD8+, or CD8+CD57+ T cells (not recorded which) from PBMCs. The receptors were sampled from a human donor in good health.

This clonotype has more than one count but fewer than ten. This may be a read error: a much more frequent sequence differs by one nucleotide. The rearrangement uses TRBV7-2 and TRBJ1-1; D possibly corresponds to TRBD1 (5 bases). Between the trimmed V and J ends, which lost 6 bases and 0 bases, there was a span of 11 bases. CDR1 and CDR2 from the germline V gene are SGHTA and FQGNSA. The CDR3 contains 14 residues. CDR3 amino acids: CASRPGTVNTEAFF. The CDR3, as DNA: TGTGCCAGCAGACCTGGGACGGTGAACACTGAAGCTTTCTTT.

A word on this clonotype: Germline is not matched at one junction end, which may reflect a read error. The rearrangement links TRBV10-2 to TRBJ2-1; TRBD1 aligns across 7 bases. CDR1 is WSHSY, CDR2 SAAADI, per germline. The CDR3 totals 11 residues. CDR3 sequence: CASNRGNEQFF. The CDR3 DNA follows: TGTGCCAGCAACAGGGGCAATGAGCAGTTCTTC.

This clonotype has just one count. V is TRBV28 and J is TRBJ1-5; D uncertain. The germline V and J ends were trimmed by 2 bases and 7 bases, with 15 bases remaining between them. The V gene's germline CDR1 is MDHEN and CDR2 SYDVKM. The CDR3 length is 15 residues. The CDR3 is CASSLREGTHQPQHF. The CDR3 DNA is TGTGCCAGCAGTTTAAGAGAGGGAACGCACCAGCCCCAGCATTTT.

This clonotype was recorded many times. V usage is TRBV6-1 and J usage is TRBJ2-3; D remains unclear. CDR3 length: 15 residues. Trimming shortened V by 6 bases and J by 1 base, and 14 bases separated the two germline ends. Germline CDR1 is MNHNS and CDR2 is SASEGT. The CDR3 sequence: CASRTPGSGTDTQYF. The CDR3, as DNA: TGTGCCAGCAGGACACCCGGGTCTGGCACAGATACGCAGTATTTT.

The CDR3 sequence is CASSQTADTQYF. The DNA for the CDR3 is TGTGCCAGCAGTCAGACAGCAGATACGCAGTATTTT. The gene calls are TRBV2 and TRBJ2-3; tentatively, D is TRBD1 (5 bases). The CDR3 loop spans 12 amino acids. V lost 5 bases to trimming and J lost 4 bases, with 7 bases between them. The germline gives CDR1 SNHLY, CDR2 FYNNEI.

This clonotype was recorded a few times. Its ends do not fully match the called genes, so a read error is possible. The V and J genes are TRBV30 and TRBJ2-7; 7 bases are shared with TRBD2. CDR3 length: 14 amino acids. The germline V gene has CDR1 GTSNPN and CDR2 SVGIG (reference sequence). This chain's CDR3 is CAWRLGGSSYEQHF. CDR3 in DNA: TGTGCCTGGAGGCTGGGCGGGAGCTCCTACGAGCAGCACTTC.

V gene TRBV10-3 combines with J gene TRBJ2-7; 11 nucleotides agree with TRBD1. The CDR3 has 14 amino acids. V trimming: 8 bases; J trimming: 4 bases; junction bases outside the gene matches: 7. CDR1 ENHRY and CDR2 SYGVKD come from the germline V gene. CDR3 residues: CAISLGTGGYEQYF. The CDR3 nucleotides are TGTGCCATCTCTCTCGGGACAGGGGGTTACGAGCAGTACTTC.

This clonotype was counted ten times or more. This chain joins TRBV3-1 and TRBJ2-7; D is possibly TRBD1 (6 bases). The V gene's germline CDR1 is LGHDT and CDR2 YNNKEL (reference sequence). The CDR3 extends over 14 amino acids. Trimming removed 3 bases from V and 3 bases from J, with 12 bases in between. The CDR3 region is CASSQIGRGYEQYF. CDR3 coding DNA: TGTGCCAGCAGCCAGATCGGCAGGGGCTACGAGCAGTACTTC.

This clonotype came up many times. The genes are TRBV5-1 and TRBJ2-1, with 12 bases aligning to TRBD2. Germline-derived CDR1 and CDR2 are SGHRS and YFSETQ. This CDR3 contains 18 residues. V lost 1 base, J lost 2 bases, and 7 bases stayed unmatched. In DNA, the CDR3 is TGCGCCAGCAGCTTGTCGACTAGCGGGAGTATTCCCTACAATGAGCAGTTCTTC. Its translation: CASSLSTSGSIPYNEQFF.

V usage is TRBV10-3 and J usage is TRBJ2-7; TRBD2 matches at 7 bases. V dropped 0 bases and J dropped 4; count of bases not matched to a gene: 3. CDR3 length: 14 amino acids. Germline assignment: CDR1 ENHRY and CDR2 SYGVKD. The CDR3 loop reads CAISESTSVYEQYF. The CDR3 DNA reads as TGTGCCATCAGTGAGTCTACTAGCGTATACGAGCAGTACTTC.

This clonotype has at least ten counts. The chain joins TRBV5-1 to TRBJ2-1, with D possibly being TRBD1 (8 bases). Germline CDR1 and CDR2: SGHRS and YFSETQ. Trimming took 4 bases from V and 4 from J, leaving 21 bases between them. The CDR3 length is 17 residues. DNA of the CDR3: TGCGCCAGCAGCCGTTCCGGACAGGGAGGGACGTACAATGAGCAGTTCTTC. Its translation is CASSRSGQGGTYNEQFF.

The V call is TRBV24-1, the J call TRBJ2-3; no clear D gene. Trimming pared 9 bases from V and 2 bases from J, leaving 11 bases between. Germline CDR1 is KGHDR and CDR2 is SFDVKD. This CDR3 has 13 residues. The CDR3 is CATEASTTDTQYF. DNA for the CDR3: TGTGCCACCGAAGCATCTACCACAGATACGCAGTATTTT.

This clonotype has only a few counts. The chain carries TRBV4-2 and TRBJ2-2; a possible D gene is TRBD2 (6 bases). CDR1 LGHNA and CDR2 YNFKEQ come from the germline V gene. Trimming removed 0 bases from V and 7 bases from J, with 12 bases in between. The CDR3 is made up of 15 amino acids. This chain's CDR3 is CASSQEAGLGGELFF. Here the CDR3 DNA reads TGTGCCAGCAGCCAAGAGGCGGGATTGGGCGGGGAGCTGTTTTTT.

The chain links TRBV20-1 to TRBJ1-6; 11 bases map to TRBD1. With V trimmed by 1 base and J by 9 bases, 2 bases remained unmatched. This CDR3 contains 14 residues. Germline V lookup: CDR1 DFQATT, CDR2 SNEGSKA (reference sequence). The DNA of the CDR3 is TGCAGTGCTAGAGCGGGGACAGGGGGTTCACCCCTCCACTTT. It yields the protein CSARAGTGGSPLHF.